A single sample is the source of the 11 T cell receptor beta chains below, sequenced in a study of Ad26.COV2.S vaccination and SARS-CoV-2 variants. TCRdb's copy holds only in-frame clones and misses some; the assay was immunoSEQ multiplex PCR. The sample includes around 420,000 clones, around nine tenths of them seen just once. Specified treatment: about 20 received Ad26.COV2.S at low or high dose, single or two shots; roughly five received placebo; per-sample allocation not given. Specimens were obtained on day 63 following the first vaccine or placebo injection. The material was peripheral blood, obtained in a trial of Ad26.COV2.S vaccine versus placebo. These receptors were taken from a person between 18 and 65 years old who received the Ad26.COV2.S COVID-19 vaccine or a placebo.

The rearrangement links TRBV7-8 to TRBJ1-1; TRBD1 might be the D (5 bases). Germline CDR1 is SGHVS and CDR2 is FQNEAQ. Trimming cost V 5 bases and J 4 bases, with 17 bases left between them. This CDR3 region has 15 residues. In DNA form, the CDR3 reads TGTGCCAGCAGCCCCGCCTTTGGGGACGGCACTGAAGCTTTCTTT. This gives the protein CASSPAFGDGTEAFF.

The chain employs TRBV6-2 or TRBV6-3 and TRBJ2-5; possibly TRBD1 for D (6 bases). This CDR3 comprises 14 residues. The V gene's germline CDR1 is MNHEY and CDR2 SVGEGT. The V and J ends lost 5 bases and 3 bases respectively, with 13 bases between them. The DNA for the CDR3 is TGTGCCAGCAGTCAGACAGGCGCAAAAGAGACCCAGTACTTC. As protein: CASSQTGAKETQYF.

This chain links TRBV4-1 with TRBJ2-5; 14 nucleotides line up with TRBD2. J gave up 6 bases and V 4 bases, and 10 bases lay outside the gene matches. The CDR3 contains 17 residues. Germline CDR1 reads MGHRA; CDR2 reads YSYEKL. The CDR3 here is CASSRQTSGGAMQTQYF. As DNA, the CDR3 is TGCGCCAGCAGCCGACAGACTAGCGGGGGGGCTATGCAGACCCAGTACTTC.

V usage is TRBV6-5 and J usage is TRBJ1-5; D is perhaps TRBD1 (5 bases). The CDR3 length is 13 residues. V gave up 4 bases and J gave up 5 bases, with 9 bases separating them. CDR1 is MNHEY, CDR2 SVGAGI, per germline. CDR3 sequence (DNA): TGTGCCAGCAGTTTCCAGGGCGATCAGCCCCAGCATTTT. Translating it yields CASSFQGDQPQHF.

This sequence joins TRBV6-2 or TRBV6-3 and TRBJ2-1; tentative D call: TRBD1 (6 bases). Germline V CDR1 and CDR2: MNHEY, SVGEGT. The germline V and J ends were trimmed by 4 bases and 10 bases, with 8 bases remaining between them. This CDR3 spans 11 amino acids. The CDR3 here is CASSWTAEQFF. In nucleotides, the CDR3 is TGTGCCAGCAGTTGGACAGCCGAGCAGTTCTTC.

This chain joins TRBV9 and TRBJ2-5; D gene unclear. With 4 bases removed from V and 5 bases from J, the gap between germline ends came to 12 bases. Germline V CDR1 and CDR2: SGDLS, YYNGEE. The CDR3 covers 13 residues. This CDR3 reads CASSPRSLETQYF. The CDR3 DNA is TGTGCCAGCAGCCCCCGCTCGCTGGAGACCCAGTACTTC. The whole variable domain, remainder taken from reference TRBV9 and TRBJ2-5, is DSGVTQTPKHLITATGQRVTLRCSPRSGDLSVYWYQQSLDQGLQFLIQYYNGEERAKGNILERFSAQQFPDLHSELNLSSLELGDSALYFCASSPRSLETQYFGPGTRLLVL.

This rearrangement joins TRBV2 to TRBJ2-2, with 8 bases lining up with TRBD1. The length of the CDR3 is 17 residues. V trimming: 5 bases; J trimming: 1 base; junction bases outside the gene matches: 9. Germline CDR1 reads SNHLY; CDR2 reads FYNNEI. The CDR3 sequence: CASSLMSGTGNTGELFF. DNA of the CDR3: TGTGCCAGCAGTCTGATGTCCGGGACAGGGAACACCGGGGAGCTGTTTTTT.

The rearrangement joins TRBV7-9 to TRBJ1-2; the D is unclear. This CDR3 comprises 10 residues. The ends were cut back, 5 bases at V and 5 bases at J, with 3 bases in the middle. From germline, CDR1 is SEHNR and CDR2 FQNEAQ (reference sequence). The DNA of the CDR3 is TGTGCCAGCAGCCAGTATGGCTACACCTTC. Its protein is CASSQYGYTF.

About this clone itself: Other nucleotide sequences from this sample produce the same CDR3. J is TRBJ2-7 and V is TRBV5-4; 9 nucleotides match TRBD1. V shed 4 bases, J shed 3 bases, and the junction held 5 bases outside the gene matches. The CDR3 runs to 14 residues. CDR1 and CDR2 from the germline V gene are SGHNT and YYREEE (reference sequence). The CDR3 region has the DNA TGTGCCAGCAGCCCGGGACAGGGTTACTACGAGCAGTACTTC. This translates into CASSPGQGYYEQYF.

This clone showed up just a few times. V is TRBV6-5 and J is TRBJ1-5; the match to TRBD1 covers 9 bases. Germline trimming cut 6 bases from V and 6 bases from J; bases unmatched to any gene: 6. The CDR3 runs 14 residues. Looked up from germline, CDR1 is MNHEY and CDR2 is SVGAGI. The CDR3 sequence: CASSPGQGGQPQHF. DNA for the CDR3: TGTGCCAGCAGCCCGGGACAGGGAGGTCAGCCCCAGCATTTT.

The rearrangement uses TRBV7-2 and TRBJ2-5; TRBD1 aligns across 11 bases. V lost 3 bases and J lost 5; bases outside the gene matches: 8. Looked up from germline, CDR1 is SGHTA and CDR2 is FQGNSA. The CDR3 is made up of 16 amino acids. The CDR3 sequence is CASSFSRTGGRETQYF. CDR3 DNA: TGTGCCAGCAGCTTCTCTAGGACAGGGGGCAGGGAGACCCAGTACTTC. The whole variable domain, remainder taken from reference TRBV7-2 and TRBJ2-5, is GAGVSQSPSNKVTEKGKDVELRCDPISGHTALYWYRQSLGQGLEFLIYFQGNSAPDKSGLPSDRFSAERTGGSVSTLTIQRTQQEDSAVYLCASSFSRTGGRETQYFGPGTRLLVL.